Below are 19 T cell receptor beta chains sequenced from a single sample in a study of spatial heterogeneity in lung cancer. Time point here: blood at routine non-recurrence follow-up after resection. Each CDR3 protein gets one entry after TCRdb re-called the 5' RACE reads with MiXCR. The sample includes just over 70,000 distinct CDR3 sequences, 8% to 10% seen only once; the top ten take about 2%. The material was PBMCs, obtained at follow-up. All receptors derive from a female donor with early-stage non-small cell lung cancer.

As to this clonotype: Being one base from a much bigger clone, this may be a read error. The chain joins TRBV15 to TRBJ1-1, with TRBD1 matching 7 bases. The germline gives CDR1 LNHNV, CDR2 YYDKDF (reference sequence). This CDR3 region has 14 residues. The CDR3 DNA reads as TGTGCCACCAGCAAAGACAGGGTGAACACTGAAGCTTCCTTT. Translating it yields CATSKDRVNTEASF.

This clonotype was seen more than once but under ten times. The genes are TRBV29-1 and TRBJ2-3; 10 nucleotides align to TRBD2. The CDR3 sequence is 14 residues long. The J segment lost 2 bases and the V segment lost 7 bases, leaving 6 bases of the junction unmatched. Germline lookup yields CDR1 SQVTM and CDR2 ANQGSEA. The CDR3 here is CSAPLAGVTDTQYF. CDR3 DNA: TGCAGCGCACCCCTAGCGGGGGTCACAGATACGCAGTATTTT.

There are many counts of this clonotype. The V gene is TRBV7-8, the J gene TRBJ1-5, with a weak D call TRBD1 (5 bases). V lost 5 bases to trimming and J lost 5 bases, with 22 bases between them. The CDR3 runs to 17 residues. Per the germline V gene, CDR1 is SGHVS and CDR2 is FQNEAQ. DNA of the CDR3: TGTGCCAGCAGCCAAGTGGGGGGTCAGGCTGGGGATCAGCCCCAGCATTTT. Protein: CASSQVGGQAGDQPQHF.

This chain uses TRBV4-2 with TRBJ2-5; 9 positions match TRBD2. Losses at the gene ends were 2 bases for V and 4 bases for J; bases not matched to a gene: 11. This CDR3 spans 17 amino acids. In germline, CDR1 is LGHNA, CDR2 YNFKEQ. CDR3 in amino acids: CASSQPLGREGPETQYF. The DNA of the CDR3 is TGTGCCAGCAGCCAACCCCTGGGGCGGGAGGGCCCAGAGACCCAGTACTTC.

The chain is built from TRBV5-1 and TRBJ2-1; D gene unclear. The CDR3 spans 17 residues. Germline V gene lookup returns CDR1 SGHRS and CDR2 YFSETQ. Trimming removed 4 bases at V and 4 bases at J, with 21 bases between. The CDR3: CASSREGRGFTYNEQFF. The CDR3 nucleotides read TGCGCCAGCAGCAGAGAAGGCCGAGGCTTTACTTACAATGAGCAGTTCTTC.

This clonotype came up many times. The chain's CDR3 is CASSKTKTVGYTF. The DNA for the CDR3 is TGTGCCAGCAGTAAAACAAAGACGGTTGGCTACACCTTC. The chain uses TRBV6-2 or TRBV6-3 and TRBJ1-2; D unresolved. V lost 5 bases to trimming and J lost 7 bases, with 14 bases between them. The CDR3 sequence is 13 residues long. Germline loops: CDR1 MNHEY, CDR2 SVGEGT.

This clonotype was seen repeatedly, ten times or more. This chain connects TRBV6-1 to TRBJ1-6, with D possibly being TRBD1 (6 bases). V shed 4 bases and J shed 9 bases, with 13 bases lying between them. Germline values: CDR1 MNHNS, CDR2 SASEGT. The CDR3 runs 14 residues. CDR3 loop: CASSAAGDVSPLHF. In nucleotides, the CDR3 is TGTGCCAGCAGTGCGGCAGGGGACGTTTCACCCCTCCACTTT.

This clonotype came up many times. The chain links TRBV20-1 to TRBJ1-1; TRBD1 matches 8 bases. Trimming at V came to 6 bases and at J to 4 bases, leaving 4 bases not matched to a gene. The CDR3 loop spans 12 amino acids. Germline CDR1 is DFQATT and CDR2 is SNEGSKA (reference sequence). The CDR3 reads CSARTGGTEAFF. The DNA of the CDR3 is TGCAGTGCCAGAACAGGGGGCACTGAAGCTTTCTTT.

This clonotype was recorded at least ten times. This chain joins TRBV20-1 and TRBJ2-1; D unclear. CDR3 size: 11 residues. Trimming shortened V by 1 base and J by 10 bases, and 8 bases separated the two germline ends. Germline V gives CDR1 DFQATT, CDR2 SNEGSKA (reference sequence). The CDR3 spells CSARGSGEQFF. The CDR3 region has the DNA TGCAGTGCTAGAGGAAGTGGAGAGCAGTTCTTC.

This clonotype was recorded at least ten times. The V call is TRBV24-1, the J call TRBJ2-5, with D perhaps matching TRBD2 (6 bases). Trimming cost V 4 bases and J 4 bases, with 12 bases left between them. Germline V gene data show CDR1 as KGHDR and CDR2 as SFDVKD. This CDR3 has 14 residues. CDR3 nucleotides: TGTGCCACCAGTGAGGGACCGCGGGGAGAGACCCAGTACTTC. The encoded protein is CATSEGPRGETQYF.

The table lists this clonotype with many counts. The genes are TRBV20-1 and TRBJ2-7; 8 nucleotides agree with TRBD1. The J segment lost 3 bases and the V segment lost 6 bases, leaving 13 bases of the junction unmatched. Looked up from germline, CDR1 is DFQATT and CDR2 is SNEGSKA (reference sequence). The length of the CDR3 is 15 residues. The CDR3 DNA reads TGCAGTGCCCTACCGACACGGACAGGGCTCTACGAGCAGTACTTC. This encodes CSALPTRTGLYEQYF.

This clonotype was seen at least ten times. The CDR3 sequence: CASSPLAGLYNEQFF. The CDR3, as DNA: TGTGCCAGCAGCCCCCTAGCGGGACTTTACAATGAGCAGTTCTTC. The V call is TRBV11-2, the J call TRBJ2-1; TRBD2 aligns across 9 bases. V lost 5 bases, J lost 4 bases, and 6 bases stayed unmatched. The CDR3 totals 15 residues. Germline assignment: CDR1 SGHAT and CDR2 FQNNGV. Full variable domain (missing parts from reference TRBV11-2 and TRBJ2-1): EAGVAQSPRYKIIEKRQSVAFWCNPISGHATLYWYQQILGQGPKLLIQFQNNGVVDDSQLPKDRFSAERLKGVDSTLKIQPAKLEDSAVYLCASSPLAGLYNEQFFGPGTRLTVL.

This clonotype was found many times. As DNA, the CDR3 is TGTGCCAGCAGCCAAGATCCGAGGAGCAATCAGCCCCAGCATTTT. It codes for CASSQDPRSNQPQHF. V and J are TRBV4-2 and TRBJ1-5; no clear D gene. Germline CDR1 and CDR2: LGHNA and YNFKEQ. V was pared by 0 bases and J by 1 base, with 7 bases between. The CDR3 length is 15 residues.

This clonotype was seen more than once but under ten times. The genes are TRBV5-4 and TRBJ2-5; 7 positions match TRBD2. The CDR3 contains 15 residues. CDR1 and CDR2 (germline): SGHNT, YYREEE (reference sequence). Trimming at V came to 2 bases and at J to 5 bases, leaving 9 bases not matched to a gene. This CDR3 is CASSLKLAGEETQYF. CDR3 nucleotides: TGTGCCAGCAGCTTAAAACTGGCGGGAGAGGAGACCCAGTACTTC.

The V call is TRBV3-1, the J call TRBJ2-3, with no clear D. Germline-derived CDR1 and CDR2 are LGHDT and YNNKEL (reference sequence). Trimming removed 0 bases from V and 3 bases from J, with 13 bases in between. The CDR3 length is 16 residues. CDR3 region: CASSQESGWWTDTQYF. CDR3 DNA sequence: TGTGCCAGCAGCCAAGAATCGGGTTGGTGGACAGATACGCAGTATTTT.

This clonotype came up many times. The chain joins TRBV5-1 to TRBJ2-7; D remains ambiguous. Germline lookup yields CDR1 SGHRS and CDR2 YFSETQ. V was trimmed by 1 base and J by 7 bases, leaving 15 bases between them. The CDR3 is 14 residues long. The CDR3 DNA reads TGCGCCAGCAGCTTGCAAACAGACATGAGGGAGCAGTACTTC. Its protein product is CASSLQTDMREQYF.

V gene TRBV29-1 combines with J gene TRBJ2-7; no firm D call. The CDR3 covers 11 residues. Trimming took off 6 bases at V and 5 bases at J, with 11 bases between the two ends. Germline CDR1 is SQVTM and CDR2 is ANQGSEA. The CDR3 is CSVQGAHEQYF. Written as DNA, the CDR3 is TGCAGCGTGCAAGGTGCCCACGAGCAGTACTTC.

This clonotype was detected only a few times. The chain carries TRBV29-1 and TRBJ1-4; the match to TRBD1 covers 7 bases. Germline V gene sequence: CDR1 SQVTM, CDR2 ANQGSEA. The length of the CDR3 is 16 residues. Unmatched junction bases numbered 18, after V lost 6 bases and J lost 8 bases. CDR3 residues: CSVASAQGGFGEKLFF. The CDR3 DNA follows: TGCAGCGTCGCTTCTGCCCAGGGGGGATTTGGGGAAAAACTGTTTTTT.

Details on this clonotype: This sequence may be a read error, since a much larger clone differs from it by one base. The V and J genes are TRBV19 and TRBJ1-2, with TRBD1 identical over 8 bases. CDR3 length: 13 residues. Germline V lookup: CDR1 LNHDA, CDR2 SQIVND (reference sequence). The V and J ends lost 9 bases and 7 bases, in that order; junction bases with no gene match: 10. CDR3 nucleotide sequence: TGTGCCAGCACCTTCTTGGGACAGGTTGGCTACACCTTC. It specifies CASTFLGQVGYTF.